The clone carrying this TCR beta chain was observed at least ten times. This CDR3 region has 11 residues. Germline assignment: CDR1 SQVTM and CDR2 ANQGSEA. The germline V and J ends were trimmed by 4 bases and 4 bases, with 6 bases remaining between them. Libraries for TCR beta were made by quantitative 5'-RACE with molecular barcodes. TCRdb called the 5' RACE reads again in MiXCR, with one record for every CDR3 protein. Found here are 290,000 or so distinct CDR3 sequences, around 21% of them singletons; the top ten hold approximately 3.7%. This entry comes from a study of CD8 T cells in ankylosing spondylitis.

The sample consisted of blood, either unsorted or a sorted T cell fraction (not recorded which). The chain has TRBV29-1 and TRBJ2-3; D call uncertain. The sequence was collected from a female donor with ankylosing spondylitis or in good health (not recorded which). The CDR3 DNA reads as TGCAGCGTTGGGCAGGCAGATACGCAGTATTTT. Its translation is CSVGQADTQYF.